One sample yielded the 10 T cell receptor beta chains listed below, sequenced in a study of blood T cell repertoires in COVID-19. Clones were sequenced by immunoSEQ multiplex PCR, and TCRdb holds only the in-frame ones, with some missing. The data contain hundreds of thousands of clones, about 82% of them seen just once; the ten biggest clones take up approximately 2%. The source material was PBMCs or T cells enriched from blood (not recorded which). The receptors come from a woman aged 45-60 years who had recovered from COVID-19.

The chain joins TRBV27 to TRBJ2-7; possible D gene TRBD1, 6 bases. The V gene lost 6 bases and the J gene lost 3 bases, with 12 bases spanning the gap. CDR1 MNHEY and CDR2 SMNVEV come from the germline V gene (reference sequence). CDR3 length: 13 residues. The CDR3 nucleotides are TGTGCCAGCAGCCTGACAGGCAACTACGAGCAGTACTTC. Protein product: CASSLTGNYEQYF.

The CDR3 nucleotides are TGTGCCAGCAGCTTGGCCGGACAGGGCAACACTGAAGCTTTCTTT. This translates into CASSLAGQGNTEAFF. This chain joins TRBV5-5 and TRBJ1-1, with TRBD1 identical over 8 bases. J lost 2 bases, V lost 0 bases, and 3 bases had no gene match. Germline V CDR1 and CDR2: SGHKS, YYEKEE (reference sequence). The CDR3 contains 15 residues.

Ten or more counts support this clone. This sequence joins TRBV14 and TRBJ1-5; D remains unclear. This CDR3 contains 14 residues. Germline CDR1 SGHDN, CDR2 FVKESK. Trimming pared 4 bases from V and 0 bases from J, leaving 7 bases between. DNA for the CDR3: TGTGCCAGCAGCCCATTCTATAGCAATCAGCCCCAGCATTTT. Protein: CASSPFYSNQPQHF.

This chain connects TRBV12-3 or TRBV12-4 to TRBJ1-1, with D possibly matching TRBD1 (5 bases). The CDR3 is 13 amino acids. Trimming shortened V by 2 bases and J by 6 bases, and 10 bases separated the two germline ends. The CDR3 region is CASSLWGDPEAFF. The DNA of the CDR3 is TGTGCCAGCAGTTTATGGGGGGACCCTGAAGCTTTCTTT.

The J gene is TRBJ1-1, the V gene TRBV19; 9 bases are shared with TRBD1. V lost 3 bases to trimming and J lost 11 bases; unmatched junction nucleotides: 7. The V gene's germline CDR1 is LNHDA and CDR2 SQIVND (reference sequence). The CDR3 is 13 amino acids. CDR3 sequence reads: CASSIEQGARAFF. The DNA for the CDR3 is TGTGCCAGTAGTATTGAACAGGGGGCGAGGGCTTTCTTT.

The rearrangement links TRBV5-6 to TRBJ2-6; 7 bases map to TRBD1. This CDR3 has 15 residues. The trim removed 5 bases at V and 1 base at J, leaving 3 bases unmatched. The germline CDR1 and CDR2 sequences are SGHDT and YYEEEE. CDR3: CASSLRGSGANVLTF. CDR3 coding DNA: TGTGCCAGCAGTCTCAGGGGGTCTGGGGCCAACGTCCTGACTTTC.

V is TRBV24-1 and J is TRBJ2-3, with D possibly matching TRBD1 (7 bases). Germline V CDR1 and CDR2: KGHDR, SFDVKD. V was cut by 3 bases and J by 4 bases, with 16 bases left in between. CDR3 length: 16 amino acids. CDR3 in amino acids: CATSDPRRGPADTQYF. The CDR3 DNA reads as TGTGCCACCAGTGATCCGCGGAGGGGGCCGGCAGATACGCAGTATTTT.

The V gene is TRBV19, the J gene TRBJ1-2, with TRBD1 matching 8 bases. V shed 8 bases, J shed 4 bases, and the junction held 15 bases outside the gene matches. This CDR3 is built from 16 residues. Per the germline V gene, CDR1 is LNHDA and CDR2 is SQIVND (reference sequence). CDR3 nucleotides: TGTGCCAGTGGCCCCCCCCCTCCGGGACAGGTCTATGGCTACACCTTC. Protein: CASGPPPPGQVYGYTF. The variable domain in full, with the rest retrieved from reference TRBV19 and TRBJ1-2, is DGGITQSPKYLFRKEGQNVTLSCEQNLNHDAMYWYRQDPGQGLRLIYYSQIVNDFQKGDIAEGYSVSREKKESFPLTVTSAQKNPTAFYLCASGPPPPGQVYGYTFGSGTRLTVV.

The genes are TRBV11-2 and TRBJ2-7, with D unclear. With 5 bases removed from V and 0 bases from J, the gap between germline ends came to 5 bases. This CDR3 region has 12 residues. Germline CDR1 is SGHAT and CDR2 is FQNNGV. The CDR3 loop is CASSLYSYEQYF. In nucleotides, the CDR3 is TGTGCCAGCAGCCTATACTCCTACGAGCAGTACTTC.

V is TRBV5-8 and J is TRBJ1-5; possible D gene TRBD1, 5 bases. This CDR3 is built from 15 residues. Germline CDR1 SGHTS, CDR2 YDEGEE. The V end was cut by 4 bases, the J end by 7 bases, with 18 bases between. As DNA, the CDR3 is TGTGCCAGCAGCCGATTCAAGGGGCCGGAACAGCCCCAGCATTTT. This gives the protein CASSRFKGPEQPQHF.